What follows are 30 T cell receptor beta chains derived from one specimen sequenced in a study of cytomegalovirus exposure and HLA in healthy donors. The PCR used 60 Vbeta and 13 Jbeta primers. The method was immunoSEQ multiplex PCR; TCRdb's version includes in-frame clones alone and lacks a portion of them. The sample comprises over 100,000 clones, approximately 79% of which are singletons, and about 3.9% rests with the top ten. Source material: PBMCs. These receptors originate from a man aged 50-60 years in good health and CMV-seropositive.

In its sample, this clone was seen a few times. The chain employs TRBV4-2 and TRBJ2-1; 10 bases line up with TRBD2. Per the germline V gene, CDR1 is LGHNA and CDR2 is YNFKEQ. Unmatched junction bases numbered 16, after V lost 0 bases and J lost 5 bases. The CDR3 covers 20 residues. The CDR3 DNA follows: TGTGCCAGCAGCCAAGACCCCTCCCTTTACCTAGCGGGAGTTAACAATGAGCAGTTCTTC. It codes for CASSQDPSLYLAGVNNEQFF.

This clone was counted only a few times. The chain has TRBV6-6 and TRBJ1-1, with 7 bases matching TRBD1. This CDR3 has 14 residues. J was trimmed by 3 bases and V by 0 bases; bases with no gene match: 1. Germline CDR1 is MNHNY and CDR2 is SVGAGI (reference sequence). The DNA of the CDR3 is TGTGCCAGCAGTTACTCTACAGGGGACACTGAAGCTTTCTTT. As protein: CASSYSTGDTEAFF.

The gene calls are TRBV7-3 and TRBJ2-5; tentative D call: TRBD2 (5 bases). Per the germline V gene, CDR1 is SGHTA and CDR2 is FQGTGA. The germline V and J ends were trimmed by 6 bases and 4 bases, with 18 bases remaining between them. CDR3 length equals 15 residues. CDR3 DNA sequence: TGTGCCAGCAGTTGGAGTAGCGTTGGAGGAGAGACCCAGTACTTC. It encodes CASSWSSVGGETQYF.

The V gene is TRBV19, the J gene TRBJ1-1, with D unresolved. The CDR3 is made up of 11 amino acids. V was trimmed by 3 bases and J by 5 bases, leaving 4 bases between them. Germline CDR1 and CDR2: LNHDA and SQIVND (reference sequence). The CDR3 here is CASSMSTEAFF. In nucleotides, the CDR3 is TGTGCCAGTAGTATGAGTACTGAAGCTTTCTTT.

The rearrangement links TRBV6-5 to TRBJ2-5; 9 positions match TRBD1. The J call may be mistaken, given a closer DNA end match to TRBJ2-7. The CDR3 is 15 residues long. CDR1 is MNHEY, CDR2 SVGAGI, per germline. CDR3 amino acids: CASSRAGQGEYEQYF. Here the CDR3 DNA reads TGTGCCAGCAGCCGAGCGGGACAGGGAGAATACGAGCAGTACTTC.

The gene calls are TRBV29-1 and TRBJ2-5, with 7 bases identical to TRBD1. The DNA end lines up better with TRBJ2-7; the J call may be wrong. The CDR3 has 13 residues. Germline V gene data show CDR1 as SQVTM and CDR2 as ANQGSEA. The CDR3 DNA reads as TGCAGCGTTGCCACAGGGGCATCCTACGAGCAGTACTTC. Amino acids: CSVATGASYEQYF.

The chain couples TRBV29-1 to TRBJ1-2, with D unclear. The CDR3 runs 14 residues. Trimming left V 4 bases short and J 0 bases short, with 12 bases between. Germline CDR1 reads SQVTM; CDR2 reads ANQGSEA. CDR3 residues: CSVVKDSSNYGYTF. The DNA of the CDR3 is TGCAGCGTTGTGAAGGACTCCTCTAACTATGGCTACACCTTC.

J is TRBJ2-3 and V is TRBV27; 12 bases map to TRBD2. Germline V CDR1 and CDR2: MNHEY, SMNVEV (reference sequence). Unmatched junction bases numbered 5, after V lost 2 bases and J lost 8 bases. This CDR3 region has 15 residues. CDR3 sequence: CASSLASLAGGTQYF. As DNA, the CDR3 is TGTGCCAGCAGTTTAGCATCACTAGCGGGAGGTACGCAGTATTTT.

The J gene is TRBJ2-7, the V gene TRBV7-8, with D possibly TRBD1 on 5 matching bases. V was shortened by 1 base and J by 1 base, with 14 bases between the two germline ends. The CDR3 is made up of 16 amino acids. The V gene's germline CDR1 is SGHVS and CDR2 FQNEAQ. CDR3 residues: CASSLEVPDSSYEQYF. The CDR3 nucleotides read TGTGCCAGCAGCTTAGAGGTGCCCGACAGTTCCTACGAGCAGTACTTC.

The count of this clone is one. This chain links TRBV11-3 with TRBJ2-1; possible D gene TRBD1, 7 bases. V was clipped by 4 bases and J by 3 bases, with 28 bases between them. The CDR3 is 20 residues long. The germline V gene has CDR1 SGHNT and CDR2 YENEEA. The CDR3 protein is CASSYTLSTGRTSNYNEQFF. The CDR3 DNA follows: TGTGCCAGCAGCTACACCCTCTCGACAGGGAGGACCTCCAACTACAATGAGCAGTTCTTC.

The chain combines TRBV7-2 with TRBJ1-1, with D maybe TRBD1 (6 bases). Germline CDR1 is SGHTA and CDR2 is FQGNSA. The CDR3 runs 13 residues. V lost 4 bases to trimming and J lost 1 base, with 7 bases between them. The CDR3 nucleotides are TGTGCCAGCAGCTCGGGACAGAACACTGAAGCTTTCTTT. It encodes CASSSGQNTEAFF.

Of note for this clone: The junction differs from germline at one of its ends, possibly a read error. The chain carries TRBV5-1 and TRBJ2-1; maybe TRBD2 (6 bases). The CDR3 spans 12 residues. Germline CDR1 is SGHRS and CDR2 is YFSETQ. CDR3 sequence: CASSLEGAGPLF. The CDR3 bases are TGCGCCAGCAGCTTGGAGGGCGCGGGGCCTCTCTTC.

CDR3 coding DNA: TGTGCCAGCATCCCGACAGGGGAGACTGAAGCTTTCTTT. Translation: CASIPTGETEAFF. This chain connects TRBV7-9 to TRBJ1-1; 8 nucleotides agree with TRBD1. V was pared by 7 bases and J by 5 bases, with 6 bases of the junction left unmatched. Germline-derived CDR1 and CDR2 are SEHNR and FQNEAQ (reference sequence). The CDR3 extends over 13 amino acids. The full variable domain, rest sourced from reference TRBV7-9 and TRBJ1-1, is DTGVSQNPRHKITKRGQNVTFRCDPISEHNRLYWYRQTLGQGPEFLTYFQNEAQLEKSRLLSDRFSAERPKGSFSTLEIQRTEQGDSAMYLCASIPTGETEAFFGQGTRLTVV.

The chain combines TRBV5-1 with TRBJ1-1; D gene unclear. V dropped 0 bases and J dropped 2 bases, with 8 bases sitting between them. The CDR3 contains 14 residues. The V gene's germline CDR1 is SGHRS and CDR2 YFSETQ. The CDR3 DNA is TGCGCCAGCAGCTTGGAACGGTCCAACACTGAAGCTTTCTTT. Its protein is CASSLERSNTEAFF.

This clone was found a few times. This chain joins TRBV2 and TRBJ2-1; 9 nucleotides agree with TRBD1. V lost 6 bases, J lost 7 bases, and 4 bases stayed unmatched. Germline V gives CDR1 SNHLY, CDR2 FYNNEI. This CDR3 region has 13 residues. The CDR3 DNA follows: TGTGCCAGCAGCGGACAGGGGAGGAATGAGCAGTTCTTC. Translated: CASSGQGRNEQFF.

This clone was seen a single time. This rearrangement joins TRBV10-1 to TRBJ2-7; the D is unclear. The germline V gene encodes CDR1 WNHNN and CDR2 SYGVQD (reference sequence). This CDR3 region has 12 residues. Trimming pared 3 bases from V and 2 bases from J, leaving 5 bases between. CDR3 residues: CASSDRTYEQYF. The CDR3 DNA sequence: TGCGCCAGCAGTGACAGGACCTACGAGCAGTACTTC.

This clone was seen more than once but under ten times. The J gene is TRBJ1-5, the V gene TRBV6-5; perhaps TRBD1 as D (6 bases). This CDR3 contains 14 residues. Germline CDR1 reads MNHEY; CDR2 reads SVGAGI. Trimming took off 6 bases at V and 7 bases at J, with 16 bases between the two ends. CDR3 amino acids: CASRETGEGQPQHF. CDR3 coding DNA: TGTGCCAGCAGGGAGACAGGAGAGGGGCAGCCCCAGCATTTT.

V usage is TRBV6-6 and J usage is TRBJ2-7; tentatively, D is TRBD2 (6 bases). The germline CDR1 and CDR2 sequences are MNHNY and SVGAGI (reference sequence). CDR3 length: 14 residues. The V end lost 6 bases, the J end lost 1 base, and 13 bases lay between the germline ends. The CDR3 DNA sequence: TGTGCCAGCAGCCTCGTAGCGGTTTCCTACGAGCAGTACTTC. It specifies CASSLVAVSYEQYF.

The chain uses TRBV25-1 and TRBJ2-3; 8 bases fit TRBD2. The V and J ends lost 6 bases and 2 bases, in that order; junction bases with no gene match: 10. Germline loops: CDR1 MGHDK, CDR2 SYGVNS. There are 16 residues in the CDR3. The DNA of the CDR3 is TGTGCCAGCAGCCCCCGGACTAGCTATCTCACAGATACGCAGTATTTT. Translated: CASSPRTSYLTDTQYF.

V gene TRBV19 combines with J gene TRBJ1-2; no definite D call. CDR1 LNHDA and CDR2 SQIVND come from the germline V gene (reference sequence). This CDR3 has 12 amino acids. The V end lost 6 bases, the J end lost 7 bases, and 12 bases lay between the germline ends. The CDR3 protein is CASRRGRGGYTF. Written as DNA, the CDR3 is TGTGCCAGTAGGCGAGGGCGCGGTGGCTACACCTTC.

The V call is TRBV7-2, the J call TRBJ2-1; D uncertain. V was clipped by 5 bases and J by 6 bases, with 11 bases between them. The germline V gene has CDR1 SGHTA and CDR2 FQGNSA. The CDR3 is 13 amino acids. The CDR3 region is CASSLSPGNEQFF. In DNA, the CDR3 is TGTGCCAGCAGCCTATCCCCAGGCAATGAGCAGTTCTTC.

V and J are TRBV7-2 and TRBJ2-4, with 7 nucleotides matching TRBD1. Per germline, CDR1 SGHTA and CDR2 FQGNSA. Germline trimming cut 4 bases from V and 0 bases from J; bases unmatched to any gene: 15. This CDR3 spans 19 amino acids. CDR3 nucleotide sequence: TGTGCCAGCAGCTCCATATCATGGGCCAGGGGGATAGCCAAAAACATTCAGTACTTC. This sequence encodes CASSSISWARGIAKNIQYF.

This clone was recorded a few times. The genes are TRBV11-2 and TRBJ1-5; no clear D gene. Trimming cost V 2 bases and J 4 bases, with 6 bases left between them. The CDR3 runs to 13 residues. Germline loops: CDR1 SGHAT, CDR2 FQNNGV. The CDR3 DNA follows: TGTGCCAGCAGCTTAAACAGAAATCAGCCCCAGCATTTT. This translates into CASSLNRNQPQHF.

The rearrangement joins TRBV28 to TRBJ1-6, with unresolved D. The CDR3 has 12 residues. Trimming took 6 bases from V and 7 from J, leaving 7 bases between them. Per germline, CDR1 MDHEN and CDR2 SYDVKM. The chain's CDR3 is CASRRSNSPLHF. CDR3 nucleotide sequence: TGTGCCAGCAGACGGTCGAATTCACCCCTCCACTTT. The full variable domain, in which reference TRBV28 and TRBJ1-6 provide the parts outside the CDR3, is DVKVTQSSRYLVKRTGEKVFLECVQDMDHENMFWYRQDPGLGLRLIYFSYDVKMKEKGDIPEGYSVSREKKERFSLILESASTNQTSMYLCASRRSNSPLHFGNGTRLTVT.

The CDR3 nucleotides are TGTGCCAGCAGAAAAATGGGGGGGGTTTGGGACAATCAGCCCCAGCATTTT. Translated, it gives CASRKMGGVWDNQPQHF. The chain links TRBV2 to TRBJ1-5; TRBD1 might be the D (5 bases). The V gene's germline CDR1 is SNHLY and CDR2 FYNNEI. The length of the CDR3 is 17 residues. V lost 6 bases to trimming and J lost 3 bases, with 21 bases between them. Full variable domain (remainder filled in from reference TRBV2 and TRBJ1-5): EPEVTQTPSHQVTQMGQEVILRCVPISNHLYFYWYRQILGQKVEFLVSFYNNEISEKSEIFDDQFSVERPDGSNFTLKIRSTKLEDSAMYFCASRKMGGVWDNQPQHFGDGTRLSIL.

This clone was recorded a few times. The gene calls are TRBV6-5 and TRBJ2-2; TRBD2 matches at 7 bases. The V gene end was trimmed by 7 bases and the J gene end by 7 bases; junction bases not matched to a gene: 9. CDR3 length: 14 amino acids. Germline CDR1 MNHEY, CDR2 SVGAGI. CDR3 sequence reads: CASKTSFKVGELFF. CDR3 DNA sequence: TGTGCCAGCAAGACTAGCTTTAAGGTCGGGGAGCTGTTTTTT.

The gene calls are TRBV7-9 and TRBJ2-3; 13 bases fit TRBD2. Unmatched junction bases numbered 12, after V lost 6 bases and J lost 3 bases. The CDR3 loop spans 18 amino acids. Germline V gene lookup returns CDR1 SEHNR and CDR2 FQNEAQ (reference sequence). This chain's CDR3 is CASSSSSGLAGQTDTQYF. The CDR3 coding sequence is TGTGCCAGCAGTTCCTCCTCGGGACTAGCGGGGCAAACAGATACGCAGTATTTT.

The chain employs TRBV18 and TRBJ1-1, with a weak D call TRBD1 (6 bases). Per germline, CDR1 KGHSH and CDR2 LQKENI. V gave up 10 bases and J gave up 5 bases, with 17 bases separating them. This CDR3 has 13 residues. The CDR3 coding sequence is TGTGCCACCTCCCGGGGGGCGGGTACTGAAGCTTTCTTT. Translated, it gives CATSRGAGTEAFF.

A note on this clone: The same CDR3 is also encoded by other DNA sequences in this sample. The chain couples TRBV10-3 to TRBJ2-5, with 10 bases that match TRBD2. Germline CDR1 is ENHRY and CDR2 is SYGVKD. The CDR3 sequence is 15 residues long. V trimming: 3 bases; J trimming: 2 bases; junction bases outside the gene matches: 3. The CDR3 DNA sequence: TGTGCCATCAGTGAACCAGCGGGGGGGCAAGAGACCCAGTACTTC. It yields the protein CAISEPAGGQETQYF.

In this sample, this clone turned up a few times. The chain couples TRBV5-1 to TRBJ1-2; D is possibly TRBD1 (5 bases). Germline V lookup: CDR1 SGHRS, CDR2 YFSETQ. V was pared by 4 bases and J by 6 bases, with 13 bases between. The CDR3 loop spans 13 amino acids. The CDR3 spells CASSRGDDDGYTF. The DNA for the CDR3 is TGCGCCAGCAGCCGGGGGGACGATGATGGCTACACCTTC.